This paragraph covers one TCR beta chain sequence. The germline CDR1 and CDR2 sequences are LNHDA and SQIVND (reference sequence). V was clipped by 5 bases and J by 6 bases; unmatched bases: 6. This CDR3 has 14 residues. The data were obtained in a study of blood T cell repertoires in COVID-19. Study at large: Whether acute or convalescent, the COVID-19 samples came from the United States, Italy and Spain.

This table comes from immunoSEQ multiplex PCR, and its TCRdb copy is limited to in-frame clones, with some not included. The top ten clones hold roughly 3.1% of a sample with around 250,000 clones, roughly 80% of them seen once. This TCR was sampled from a man over 45 who had recovered from COVID-19. The chain is built from TRBV19 and TRBJ1-5; 8 positions match TRBD1. The sequenced sample consisted of PBMCs or T cells enriched from blood (not recorded which). In DNA form, the CDR3 reads TGTGCCAGTAGTCCGCGACAGGGGCCTCAGCCCCAGCATTTT. It is translated as CASSPRQGPQPQHF.